The present entry profiles one TCR beta chain with its context. The sample belongs to a study of control samples from healthy donors and cancer patients. The repertoire was sequenced with immunoSEQ multiplex PCR; TCRdb's copy has only in-frame clones and lacks some. The data hold approximately 150,000 clones, with about 90% observed a single time. Germline V gene data show CDR1 as SEHNR and CDR2 as FQNEAQ (reference sequence). Unmatched junction bases numbered 8, after V lost 5 bases and J lost 8 bases. This CDR3 spans 13 amino acids. Material for sequencing was blood. This sequence joins TRBV7-9 and TRBJ1-1, with 7 nucleotides matching TRBD1. The clonotype was recovered from a man in his late teens or twenties in good health. CDR3 residues: CASSLWGTEEAFF. In DNA, the CDR3 is TGTGCCAGCAGCCTCTGGGGGACAGAAGAAGCTTTCTTT.